Below, 19 T cell receptor beta chains from the same sample are listed, as sequenced in a study of T cell repertoires in cytomegalovirus infection. Each CDR3 protein is one row after TCRdb ran MiXCR on the reads. The sample carries over 450,000 distinct CDR3 sequences, 10% to 12% recorded once. The material sequenced was PBMCs. The receptors originated from a human donor in good health (CMV status not recorded). Some clones in this sample may be carry-over from other donors' samples.

This clonotype was seen ten or more times. The chain recombines TRBV10-2 with TRBJ1-1; the D is unclear. Germline V CDR1 and CDR2: WSHSY, SAAADI. V lost 7 bases, J lost 3 bases, and 15 bases lay in between. This CDR3 contains 14 residues. The CDR3 DNA follows: TGCGCCAGCAATCAACTTGGGGTGGACACTGAAGCTTTCTTT. It is translated as CASNQLGVDTEAFF.

This clonotype was detected a few times. The J gene is TRBJ2-7, the V gene TRBV7-9; D possibly corresponds to TRBD1 (5 bases). V was pared by 4 bases and J by 1 base, with 11 bases between. Germline lookup yields CDR1 SEHNR and CDR2 FQNEAQ (reference sequence). The CDR3 consists of 14 residues. CDR3: CASSSTGPSYEQYF. CDR3 nucleotides: TGTGCCAGCAGCTCCACAGGACCGTCCTACGAGCAGTACTTC.

In this sample, this clonotype turned up a few times. V gene TRBV2 combines with J gene TRBJ1-5, with 7 bases matching TRBD1. This CDR3 has 15 amino acids. J was trimmed by 4 bases and V by 2 bases; bases with no gene match: 5. Germline CDR1 is SNHLY and CDR2 is FYNNEI. The CDR3 nucleotides read TGTGCCAGCAGTGAAACCCGGACAGGAAATCAGCCCCAGCATTTT. Translated: CASSETRTGNQPQHF.

Ten or more counts support this clonotype. The rearrangement uses TRBV3-1 and TRBJ1-2; the D is unclear. The CDR3 is made up of 14 amino acids. The germline V gene encodes CDR1 LGHDT and CDR2 YNNKEL (reference sequence). V shed 0 bases and J shed 8 bases, with 13 bases lying between them. CDR3 residues: CASSQDLGPGGYTF. Here the CDR3 DNA reads TGTGCCAGCAGCCAAGATCTAGGGCCAGGAGGCTACACCTTC. Filled out from reference TRBV3-1 and TRBJ1-2, the complete variable domain reads DTAVSQTPKYLVTQMGNDKSIKCEQNLGHDTMYWYKQDSKKFLKIMFSYNNKELIINETVPNRFSPKSPDKAHLNLHINSLELGDSAVYFCASSQDLGPGGYTFGSGTRLTVV.

DNA of the CDR3: TGTGCCATCAGTGAGTCCGGGGACCTTCAGCCCCAGCATTTT. Encoded protein: CAISESGDLQPQHF. This chain uses TRBV10-3 with TRBJ1-5; a weak D match, TRBD1 (5 bases). The ends were cut back, 0 bases at V and 6 bases at J, with 9 bases in the middle. The CDR3 spans 14 residues. Germline CDR1 reads ENHRY; CDR2 reads SYGVKD.

This rearrangement joins TRBV5-1 to TRBJ1-5; maybe TRBD1 (6 bases). Trimming removed 0 bases from V and 7 bases from J, with 17 bases in between. CDR3 length equals 16 residues. Germline CDR1 SGHRS, CDR2 YFSETQ. CDR3 region: CASSLVPSGGGQPQHF. The CDR3 DNA sequence: TGCGCCAGCAGCTTGGTGCCTTCGGGGGGCGGCCAGCCCCAGCATTTT.

V and J are TRBV2 and TRBJ1-2, with D unresolved. The V gene's germline CDR1 is SNHLY and CDR2 FYNNEI. Trimming pared 3 bases from V and 8 bases from J, leaving 10 bases between. This CDR3 has 12 amino acids. For the CDR3, the DNA is TGTGCCAGCAGTGATGGTGGGATCGGCTACACCTTC. It codes for CASSDGGIGYTF.

The CDR3 reads CASSATSGQETQYF. The CDR3 bases are TGTGCCAGCAGTGCAACTAGCGGCCAAGAGACCCAGTACTTC. This chain links TRBV6-6 with TRBJ2-5; 8 bases line up with TRBD2. This CDR3 comprises 14 residues. The germline V gene has CDR1 MNHNY and CDR2 SVGAGI (reference sequence). Losses at the gene ends were 5 bases for V and 1 base for J; bases not matched to a gene: 3.

This clonotype was counted at least ten times. The V gene is TRBV7-6, the J gene TRBJ2-1, with a possible D match to TRBD1 (5 bases). This CDR3 contains 20 residues. Trimming left V 2 bases short and J 1 base short, with 24 bases between. CDR1 is SGHVS, CDR2 FNYEAQ, per germline. Here the CDR3 reads CASSLKFLSTLGASYNEQFF. CDR3 nucleotides: TGTGCCAGCAGCTTAAAGTTTCTGAGCACCTTAGGGGCTTCCTACAATGAGCAGTTCTTC. The entire variable domain, with the rest obtained from reference TRBV7-6 and TRBJ2-1, is as follows: GAGVSQSPRYKVTKRGQDVALRCDPISGHVSLYWYRQALGQGPEFLTYFNYEAQQDKSGLPNDRFSAERPEGSISTLTIQRTEQRDSAMYRCASSLKFLSTLGASYNEQFFGPGTRLTVL.

This clonotype was picked up a small number of times. V and J are TRBV9 and TRBJ1-2, with 11 nucleotides matching TRBD1. The CDR3 sequence is 15 residues long. Losses at the gene ends were 3 bases for V and 4 bases for J; bases not matched to a gene: 5. In germline, CDR1 is SGDLS, CDR2 YYNGEE. The CDR3 DNA reads as TGTGCCAGCAGCGCCGGGACAGGGGGGGTCTATGGCTACACCTTC. Protein sequence: CASSAGTGGVYGYTF.

This clonotype was seen repeatedly, ten times or more. The rearrangement links TRBV7-6 to TRBJ1-5; D remains unclear. This CDR3 comprises 12 residues. The germline gives CDR1 SGHVS, CDR2 FNYEAQ. With 5 bases removed from V and 4 bases from J, the gap between germline ends came to 6 bases. The CDR3 DNA reads TGTGCCAGCAGCGCCCTTAATCAGCCCCAGCATTTT. This gives the protein CASSALNQPQHF.

DNA of the CDR3: TGTGCCAGCAGCTTATCGCGGGGGATCACAGATACGCAGTATTTT. Residues: CASSLSRGITDTQYF. V is TRBV7-9 and J is TRBJ2-3, with 7 bases aligning to TRBD2. Germline V lookup: CDR1 SEHNR, CDR2 FQNEAQ (reference sequence). The CDR3 has 15 amino acids. The V segment lost 2 bases and the J segment 2 bases; nucleotides outside the gene matches: 4.

At least ten counts were recorded for this clonotype. This chain connects TRBV7-8 to TRBJ2-7, with 13 bases matching TRBD2. Germline CDR1 SGHVS, CDR2 FQNEAQ. With 5 bases clipped from V and 4 bases from J, the junction kept 14 bases outside the gene matches. This CDR3 comprises 18 residues. CDR3 region: CASSPTSGRTATEYEQYF. As DNA, the CDR3 is TGTGCCAGCAGCCCGACTAGCGGGAGGACCGCAACCGAGTACGAGCAGTACTTC.

This clonotype was counted ten times or more. This CDR3 is CASSIPRGGSSYNEQFF. Written as DNA, the CDR3 is TGTGCCAGTAGTATCCCTAGGGGGGGAAGCTCCTACAATGAGCAGTTCTTC. The chain has TRBV19 and TRBJ2-1; perhaps TRBD2 as D (7 bases). The CDR3 is 17 residues long. V shed 3 bases and J shed 0 bases, with 15 bases lying between them. Germline values: CDR1 LNHDA, CDR2 SQIVND (reference sequence).

This clonotype was found a few times. The gene calls are TRBV27 and TRBJ1-5; 7 bases match TRBD1. CDR1 is MNHEY, CDR2 SMNVEV, per germline (reference sequence). Trimming cost V 10 bases and J 0 bases; bases outside gene matches: 9. There are 15 residues in the CDR3. The CDR3 reads CATRDSSHSNQPQHF. DNA of the CDR3: TGTGCCACCCGGGACAGTTCACATAGCAATCAGCCCCAGCATTTT.

This clonotype was detected only a few times. The chain carries TRBV28 and TRBJ1-1, with D possibly matching TRBD1 (6 bases). Trimming pared 7 bases from V and 5 bases from J, leaving 14 bases between. Germline V lookup: CDR1 MDHEN, CDR2 SYDVKM. The CDR3 has 13 residues. The CDR3 nucleotides read TGTGCCAGCAAGGGGGGGACCCGGACTGAAGCTTTCTTT. Amino acid sequence: CASKGGTRTEAFF.

As for this clonotype: Given a much more abundant clone one base away, this may be a read error. CDR3 in DNA: TGCAGCGTGGTGACTAGCGGGAGAGGTGGGACCTACAATGGTGAGCAGATCTTC. Translated, it gives CSVVTSGRGGTYNGEQIF. V gene TRBV29-1 combines with J gene TRBJ2-1; the match to TRBD2 covers 12 bases. This CDR3 has 18 amino acids. Germline loops: CDR1 SQVTM, CDR2 ANQGSEA.

This clonotype was seen repeatedly, ten times or more. The chain carries TRBV12-3 or TRBV12-4 and TRBJ1-2; 9 bases match TRBD1. This CDR3 contains 14 residues. Trimming at V came to 5 bases and at J to 8 bases, leaving 9 bases not matched to a gene. CDR3 amino acids: CASSLLGTGSGYTF. The CDR3 nucleotides are TGTGCCAGCAGTCTACTCGGGACAGGGTCAGGCTACACCTTC.

This clonotype was detected ten times or more. The rearrangement joins TRBV7-3 to TRBJ2-1, with a possible D match to TRBD1 (5 bases). Germline V gene data show CDR1 as SGHTA and CDR2 as FQGTGA. The CDR3 has 16 amino acids. Trimming cost V 0 bases and J 8 bases, with 17 bases left between them. The CDR3 region has the DNA TGTGCCAGCAGCTTAACCGGGTCTCCAGGGTTTGATGAGCAGTTCTTC. Protein product: CASSLTGSPGFDEQFF.